This T cell receptor (beta chain) stems from a study of cytomegalovirus exposure and HLA in healthy donors (dated by TCRdb to about 2017). General notes on the study: According to an earlier analysis of around 600 of the donors, about 190 million T cells yielded over 100 million unique TCR beta sequences and 276 Gb of sequence data. About 320 gigabases of sequencing data and approximately 80 million unique TCR sequences were included in an early release covering 500 to 750 HLA-typed donors. The genetic ancestry cluster associated with self-reported Caucasian donors included around 76% of the approximately 400 genotyped donors. The study was designed to test whether signatures of past pathogen exposure could be identified by cataloging public T cell receptors. The study profiled the T cell repertoires of hundreds of subjects by immunosequencing and related them to cytomegalovirus serostatus. In addition to the first cohort of about 650 subjects, a separate validation cohort of 120 different subjects was used. High-throughput TCR immunosequencing, statistical association of individual TCRs with disease status, and machine learning were combined to predict cytomegalovirus infection status. In a later analysis, previously published TCR beta repertoires from 550 to 750 donors were re-analyzed and high-resolution HLA genotyping was added so that TCR occurrence patterns could be studied. Rather than drawing on any new phenotypic data, the later analysis identified candidate immune exposures from TCR beta sequences and the way those sequences occurred across donors. An earlier analysis of 587 of the donors applied high-throughput TCR beta sequencing to assess whether each TCR beta V gene segment acted as functional or pseudogenic. Donor age, sex, ethnicity and CMV serostatus were collected together with the repertoire data. A later genetic analysis used genome-wide SNP genotypes for about 60% of the 666 donors, treating that subset as a discovery cohort. All discovery cohort repertoires had been generated using a single sequencing platform. HLA typing covered class I and class II loci at four-digit resolution. The number of donors typed differed by locus, with 629-630 for A, B, C, DRB1 and DQB1, more than 500 for DQA1, 600 to 610 for DPA1, and under 490 for DPB1. Several DR-DQ haplotypes were treated as single units for association and clustering because of strong linkage in the cohort. On average, around 240,000 unique TCR beta nucleotide sequences were sequenced per donor among several hundred genotyped donors of the cohort, with about 19% of those sequences being non-productive.

In total, around 600 healthy bone marrow donors made up the cohort. At the time of sampling, every cohort member was nominally healthy, though immune exposures that went unrecorded were likely present. The donor tested CMV seronegative and was one of the 352 seronegative cohort members. A peripheral blood sample was collected from each donor, and TCR beta sequencing was performed on peripheral blood mononuclear cells. The Qiagen DNeasy Blood Extraction Kit was used to extract genomic DNA from the blood cell samples. About this clone: What antigen it recognizes has not been identified. Base qualities are not provided; no much larger clone lies one nucleotide away.

The research as a whole found: For the cohort, immune exposure information was limited to CMV serostatus. An earlier analysis of 587 of the donors showed that most TCR beta V segments appeared in productive rearrangements either about 87% or about 30% of the time, which broadly matched IMGT annotations. In a later analysis, several top co-occurrence clusters were reported to appear linked to parvovirus B19, influenza, CMV and Epstein-Barr virus. In a later analysis, TCR association rates were found to vary across HLA loci, with the most associated TCRs seen for DRB1 alleles and the fewest for HLA-C alleles. When HLA alleles, especially DR and DQ, strongly co-occurred, TCR associations were difficult to assign to individual alleles. Linkage disequilibrium might explain the correlated functional status among segregating V segments, but an unknown experimental factor could not be excluded. An association between a missense DCLRE1C variant and V-gene and J-gene trimming of TCR beta chains was found in a later genetic analysis and replicated in an independent cohort. In a later analysis, most CMV-associated TCR beta chains were found to appear HLA-restricted, with HLA associations seemingly driven largely by CMV exposure. Most TCR sequences were observed very rarely across donors, whereas some public TCRs were present in many individuals. A further reported finding was that TCR beta sequences accurately predicted the HLA-A and HLA-B alleles for most subjects in the first cohort. The classifier was reported to diagnose cytomegalovirus status with high specificity and sensitivity in both the original and validation cohorts. Sequencing depth was assumed to be roughly uniform across donors in the presence/absence analyses, though that assumption may not hold. Only TCR beta chains were sequenced in this cohort, and the absence of alpha or paired-chain data limited detectable features. Because the 87-base-pair reads could not distinguish some IMGT-functional V segments, including TRBV6-2 and TRBV6-3, those segments were excluded. Approximately 18 rarely observed V segments, including chromosome 9 orphons, were excluded from the earlier analysis of a few hundred of the donors because counts were too low. A cluster of highly shared sequence variants was judged likely to be a technical artifact of the sequencing pipeline. The study gave a list of about 170 TCR beta chains associated with cytomegalovirus. In vitro tests confirmed that a few of the cytomegalovirus-associated TCR beta chains recognize cytomegalovirus antigens. Compared with equally common non-associated chains, HLA-associated TCR beta chains in a later analysis were more clonally expanded and had lower generation probabilities. Because HLA typing was missing for some donors at each locus, association tests included only the typed subset. The authors suggested that the approach could potentially be extended to other disease states and immunological phenotypes. A later analysis associated 15,000 or so TCR beta sequences with specific HLA alleles at a false discovery rate of 0.05. In a later genetic analysis, fewer N-insertions in productive TCRs were reported among donors in an Asian-associated ancestry cluster than the approximately 710-donor mean.

The CDR3 numbers 16 residues from cysteine through phenylalanine. Solely the CDR3 DNA is kept, with 48 bases framed from the first base. The germline V gene supplies CDR1 LGHNA and CDR2 YNFKEQ. V trim: 4 bases; J trim: 1 base; unmatched bases: 6. Library method: the immunoSEQ multiplex PCR assay. For the multiplex PCR, a mixture combining 60 forward primers for TCR Vbeta segments and 13 reverse primers for TCR Jbeta segments was used. The CDR3 region of rearranged TCR beta genes was amplified from genomic DNA with a multiplex PCR assay. Amplified TCR beta libraries were sequenced as 87-base-pair reads on the Illumina HiSeq System. The paper's data handling went like this. In a later analysis, roughly 80 million unique TCR beta chains were counted across the roughly 610 repertoires, and around 10 million of these chains were shared by at least two donors. To remove PCR and sequencing errors, raw reads were error-corrected and collapsed into unique sequences using a nearest-neighbor algorithm that merged closely related sequences. Alignment of CDR3 sequences to IMGT reference sequences was used to assign V, D and J gene segments. For a sequence to be retained, a match of at least six nucleotides to both a V gene segment and a J gene segment was required. Rearrangements were classified as productive when the CDR3 lacked stop codons and remained in frame with V and J, and all other rearrangements were classified as non-productive. CDR3 was defined by IMGT convention, running from the second conserved V-encoded cysteine to the conserved J-encoded phenylalanine. Sequences without an unambiguous match to a single V gene segment were excluded from the earlier analysis of about 600 of the donors. An earlier analysis of several hundred of the donors classified V segments as functional when productive rearrangements were above 56.7% and as segregating when the standard deviation between donors was above 5%. A statistical classification framework was built for diagnosing cytomegalovirus status from the catalog of TCR beta chain sequences. In a later analysis, TCR nucleotide sequences were compared against IMGT/GENE-DB human TR gene sequences so that V and J genes could be assigned. The TCRdist pipeline was used in a later analysis to assign CDR3 sequences and most-parsimonious VDJ recombination scenarios. In a later analysis, each TCR beta chain was defined by its CDR3 amino acid sequence together with its V-gene family, and reads without a unique V-gene family were excluded. In a later analysis, some 600 highly shared, low-generation-probability nucleotide sequences were removed to address suspected cross-contamination and a sequencing artifact. In a later analysis, a clonal expansion index for each public chain was calculated from normalized within-repertoire ranks of inferred template counts. Generation probabilities in a later analysis came from a VDJ recombination model fitted to out-of-frame rearrangements, and those results were checked against IGoR. A later analysis scored TCR-TCR, TCR-HLA and TCR-CMV co-occurrence with hypergeometric tests, applying a repertoire-size bias correction to TCR pairs. A later analysis estimated false discovery rates by permuting HLA or CMV assignments 20 times. In a later analysis, co-occurring TCRs were grouped with DBSCAN, and TCRdist sequence similarity was added when clustering was performed within HLA-allele-positive subsets. For co-occurrence clustering, repertoires with fewer than 30,000 or more than 120,000 public chains were excluded, along with several repertoires with anomalous nucleotide sharing. Sourced from immuneACCESS, this table was stored by TCRdb with only in-frame sequences that have V and J called. A share of the clones is absent; for the studies checked, an unresolved V gene accounts for under half, and the remainder has no known explanation. The V and J calls and the clone size are those of that table, but D and trimming were determined from the DNA. For this sample there are around 53,000 clones; roughly 82% appear just once. Approximately 1.4% of the sample rests with the top ten.

Sequenced sample: PBMCs. This chain is built from TRBV4-2 and TRBJ2-2, with 7 bases matching TRBD1. The clonotype originates from a young man in good health and CMV-seronegative. DNA sequence: TGTGCCAGCAGCCTGGCCGGGACAGTGAACACCGGGGAGCTGTTTTTT. Its product reads: CASSLAGTVNTGELFF.